This T cell receptor (beta chain) originates from a study of shared clonotypes between healthy human individuals. Note on this clone: Its antigen is still unknown.

The V and J ends lost 4 bases and 4 bases respectively, with 18 bases between them. The germline V gene encodes CDR1 SEHNR and CDR2 FQNEAQ (reference sequence). The CDR3 loop spans 16 amino acids. Positive CCR7 selection of CD45RO-negative cells yielded the naive CD8 cells, and terminally differentiated effector memory CD45RA+ cells were excluded. Produced via immunoSEQ multiplex PCR; TCRdb's table is partial and in-frame only. The sample lists over 750,000 clones; around 96% were seen once. Whole-study results and caveats: The study's rarefaction showed incomplete sorted-subset sequencing despite large depth.

The J gene is TRBJ2-3, the V gene TRBV7-9; D possibly matches TRBD1 or TRBD2 (5 bases each). This receptor was identified in a man aged 25-45 years in good health. Sequencing input: naive CD8+ T cells sorted from blood. The DNA for the CDR3 is TGTGCCAGCAGCTCAATTCGGGACCCCAAGCCAGATACGCAGTATTTT. This translates into CASSSIRDPKPDTQYF.